The sample holds many counts of the clone carrying this T cell receptor beta chain. Next came a second PCR, run for roughly 6 to 11 cycles, which used a sample-barcoded 5' primer along with a J-beta primer mix. TCRdb passed the 5' RACE reads through MiXCR, listing each CDR3 protein once. The sample holds 500,000 to 700,000 distinct CDR3 sequences, about 30% seen once. The sample belongs to a study of blood T cells in healthy people across ages. CDR1 MNHNS and CDR2 SASEGT come from the germline V gene. This CDR3 has 15 residues. The V segment lost 7 bases and the J segment 1 base; nucleotides outside the gene matches: 4. Every donor provided approximately 10 milliliters of peripheral blood.

The sequencing input was blood. The sequence was collected from a woman at least 80 years old in good health. The V gene is TRBV6-1, the J gene TRBJ2-7, with 13 nucleotides matching TRBD2. The CDR3 loop is CASITSGGVSYEQYF. CDR3 coding DNA: TGTGCCAGCATTACTAGCGGGGGGGTGTCCTACGAGCAGTACTTC.